This T cell receptor (beta chain) was recorded in a study of regulatory T cells in long-lasting Graves disease. The time point here: persistent/refractory GD, antithyroid drugs over 5 years with positive TRAb. Extracted PBMC RNA gave rise to the TCR library. It was an endocrinology department in Xi'an, China, that provided the patients. General study findings and limits: Compared with new cases, persistent Graves' patients showed reduced TCR diversity. Whereas new patients shared 970 or so public clonotypes, persistent patients shared more, at approximately 2,700. Results may be inaccurate due to the small sample size.

The CDR3 sequence is 15 residues long. Germline V gene lookup returns CDR1 MNHEY and CDR2 SMNVEV (reference sequence). The V end was cut by 3 bases, the J end by 7 bases, with 18 bases between. This clonotype was detected a few times. What it binds is unknown. For TCR beta, libraries came from iRepertoire HTBI primers and Arm-PCR of CDR3 regions. TCRdb analysed the multiplex PCR reads with MiXCR anew, one entry per CDR3 protein. The data hold 650,000 to 850,000 distinct CDR3 sequences, with approximately 29% observed a single time. The chain joins TRBV27 to TRBJ1-1; the D gene is possibly TRBD1 (5 bases). This sequence originates from a female donor with Graves disease. Source: peripheral blood mononuclear cells (PBMCs), taken when the disease was refractory, from a patient treated with antithyroid drugs. The CDR3 loop reads CASSFVRARGGEAFF. In nucleotides, the CDR3 is TGTGCCAGCAGTTTTGTTCGGGCTCGGGGCGGTGAAGCTTTCTTT.